The rows below give T cell receptor beta chains drawn from one sample of a study of T cell responses to AZD1222 COVID-19 vaccine. Using immunoSEQ multiplex PCR, the repertoire was profiled, and TCRdb retains in-frame clones only, with some absent. Among over 45,000 clones, approximately 86% were seen once, and the ten largest hold roughly 17%. The sample was peripheral blood, taken on day 0 of AZD1222 vaccination. The receptors were sampled from an adult in good health. CDR3s include the opening cysteine and the closing phenylalanine or tryptophan. Fields, in order: V gene, clone size, J gene, D gene, CDR3 DNA, CDR3 protein. The D gene is left open where the match is weak. Expanded clones get a size class; other rows say once, few or many, or leave the size out.

V: TRBV6-4
size: -
J: TRBJ2-1
D: -
DNA: TGTGCCAGCAGTGCCCGGGCGGGCGGGACGATCAATGAGCAGTTCTTC
CDR3: CASSARAGGTINEQFF

V: TRBV3-1/TRBV3-2
size: few
J: TRBJ1-6
D: -
DNA: TGTGCCAGCAGCCAAGAGAATGGGTATAGGAGGGGGCCCCTCCACTTT
CDR3: CASSQENGYRRGPLHF

V: TRBV19
size: -
J: TRBJ2-2
D: TRBD1
DNA: TGTGCCAGTAGTATTAGAGGGGGCGGGACCGGGGAGCTGTTTTTT
CDR3: CASSIRGGGTGELFF

V: TRBV4-2
size: -
J: TRBJ1-2
D: -
DNA: TGTGCCAGCAGCCAAGTCCGCGGTACTAACTATGGCTACACCTTC
CDR3: CASSQVRGTNYGYTF

V: TRBV4-3
size: once
J: TRBJ1-1
D: -
DNA: TGCGCCAGCAGCCAAGAAGGGTGGGGTCGGACTGAAGCTTTCTTT
CDR3: CASSQEGWGRTEAFF

V: TRBV28
size: -
J: TRBJ1-5
D: TRBD1
DNA: TGTGCCAGCAGTTTATCCGACAGGGGGTACCGGCCCCAGCATTTT
CDR3: CASSLSDRGYRPQHF

V: TRBV4-3
size: once
J: TRBJ1-4
D: -
DNA: TGCGCCAGCAGCCAAGATTCGAGGGGAACTAATGAAAAACTGTTTTTT
CDR3: CASSQDSRGTNEKLFF

V: TRBV19
size: -
J: TRBJ2-7
D: -
DNA: TGTGCCAGCATTGAACAGGGGAGGCCGTACGAGCAGTACTTC
CDR3: CASIEQGRPYEQYF

V: TRBV10-2
size: -
J: TRBJ2-1
D: -
DNA: TGCGCCAGCAGCCCCACTGGGGTTGAGCAGTTCTTC
CDR3: CASSPTGVEQFF

V: TRBV6-4
size: -
J: TRBJ2-2
D: -
DNA: TGTGCCAGCAGTGATTCCGCTAGCTACACCGGGGAGCTGTTTTTT
CDR3: CASSDSASYTGELFF

V: TRBV5-4
size: -
J: TRBJ2-7
D: TRBD1
DNA: TGTGCCAGCAGCTTGGTGGGGACAGATTACGAGCAGTACTTC
CDR3: CASSLVGTDYEQYF

V: TRBV15
size: -
J: TRBJ1-2
D: TRBD1
DNA: TGTGCCACCAGCAGGGACAGGGGAATGGCTGGCTACACCTTC
CDR3: CATSRDRGMAGYTF

V: TRBV29-1
size: -
J: TRBJ1-1
D: -
DNA: TGCAGCGTTATGGCAGGGAACACTGAAGCTTTCTTT
CDR3: CSVMAGNTEAFF